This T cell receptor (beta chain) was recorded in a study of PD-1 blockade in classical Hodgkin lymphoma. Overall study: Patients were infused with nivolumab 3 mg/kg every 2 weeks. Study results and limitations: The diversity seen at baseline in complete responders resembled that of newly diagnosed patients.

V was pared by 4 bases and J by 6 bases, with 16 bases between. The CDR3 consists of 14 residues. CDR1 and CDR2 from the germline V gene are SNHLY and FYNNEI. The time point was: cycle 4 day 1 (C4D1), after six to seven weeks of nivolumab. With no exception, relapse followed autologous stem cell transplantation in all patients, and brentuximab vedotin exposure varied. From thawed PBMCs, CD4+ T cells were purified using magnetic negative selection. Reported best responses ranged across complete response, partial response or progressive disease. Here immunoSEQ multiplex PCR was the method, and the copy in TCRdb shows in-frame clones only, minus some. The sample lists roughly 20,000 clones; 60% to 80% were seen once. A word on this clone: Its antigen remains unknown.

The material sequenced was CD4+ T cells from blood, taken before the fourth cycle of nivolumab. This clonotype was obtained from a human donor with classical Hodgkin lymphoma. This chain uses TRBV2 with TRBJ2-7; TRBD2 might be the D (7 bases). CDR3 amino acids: CASSAGGSLGEQYF. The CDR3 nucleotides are TGTGCCAGCAGTGCGGGGGGCTCCCTCGGCGAGCAGTACTTC.